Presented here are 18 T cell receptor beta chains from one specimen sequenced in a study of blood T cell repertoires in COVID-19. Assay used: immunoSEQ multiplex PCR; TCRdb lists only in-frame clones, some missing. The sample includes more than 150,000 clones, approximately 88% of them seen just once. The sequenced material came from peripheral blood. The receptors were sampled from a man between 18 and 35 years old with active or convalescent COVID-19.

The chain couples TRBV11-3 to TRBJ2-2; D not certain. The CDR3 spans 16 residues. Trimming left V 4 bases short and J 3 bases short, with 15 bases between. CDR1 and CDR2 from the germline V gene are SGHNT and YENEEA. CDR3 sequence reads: CASSSRISSDTGELFF. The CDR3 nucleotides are TGTGCCAGCAGCTCCCGAATTAGTTCGGACACCGGGGAGCTGTTTTTT.

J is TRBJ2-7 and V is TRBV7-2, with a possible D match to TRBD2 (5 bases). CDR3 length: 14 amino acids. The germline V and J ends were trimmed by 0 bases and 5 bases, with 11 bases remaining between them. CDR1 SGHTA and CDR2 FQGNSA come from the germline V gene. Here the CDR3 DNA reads TGTGCCAGCAGCTTAGCTTCGGGGTTAGACGAGCAGTACTTC. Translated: CASSLASGLDEQYF.

CDR3 protein: CASSSGLYGYTF. In DNA, the CDR3 is TGTGCCAGCAGCTCGGGTTTATATGGCTACACCTTC. The chain carries TRBV5-5 and TRBJ1-2; no clear D. The CDR3 has 12 amino acids. V was trimmed by 3 bases and J by 5 bases, leaving 8 bases between them. Germline assignment: CDR1 SGHKS and CDR2 YYEKEE (reference sequence).

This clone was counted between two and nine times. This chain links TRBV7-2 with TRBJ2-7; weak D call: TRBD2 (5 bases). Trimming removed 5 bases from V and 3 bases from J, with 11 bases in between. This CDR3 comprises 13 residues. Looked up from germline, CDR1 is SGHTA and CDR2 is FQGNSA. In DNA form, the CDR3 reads TGTGCCAGCAGCCGCTCGGGGATCTACGAGCAGTACTTC. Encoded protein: CASSRSGIYEQYF.

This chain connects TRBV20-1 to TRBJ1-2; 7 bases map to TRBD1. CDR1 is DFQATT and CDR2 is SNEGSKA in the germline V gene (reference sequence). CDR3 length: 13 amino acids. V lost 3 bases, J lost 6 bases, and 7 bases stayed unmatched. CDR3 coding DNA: TGCAGTGCTAGTTACAGGGGATGGGATGGCTACACCTTC. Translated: CSASYRGWDGYTF.

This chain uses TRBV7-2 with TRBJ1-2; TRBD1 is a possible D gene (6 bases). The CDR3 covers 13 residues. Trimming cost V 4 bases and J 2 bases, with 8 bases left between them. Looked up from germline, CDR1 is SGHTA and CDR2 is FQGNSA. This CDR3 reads CASSSTGNYGYTF. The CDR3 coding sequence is TGTGCCAGCAGCTCTACAGGGAACTATGGCTACACCTTC.

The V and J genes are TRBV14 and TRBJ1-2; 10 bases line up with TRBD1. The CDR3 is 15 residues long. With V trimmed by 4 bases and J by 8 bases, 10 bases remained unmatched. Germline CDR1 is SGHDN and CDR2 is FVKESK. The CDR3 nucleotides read TGTGCCAGCAGCCGTCTCCGGGACAGGGGAGGCGGCTACACCTTC. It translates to CASSRLRDRGGGYTF.

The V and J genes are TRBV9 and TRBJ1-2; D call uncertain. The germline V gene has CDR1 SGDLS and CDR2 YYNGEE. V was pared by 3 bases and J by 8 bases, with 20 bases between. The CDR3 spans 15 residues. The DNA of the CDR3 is TGTGCCAGCAGCGCCCCCTCGGAGGCCGGAGGGGGCTACACCTTC. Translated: CASSAPSEAGGGYTF.

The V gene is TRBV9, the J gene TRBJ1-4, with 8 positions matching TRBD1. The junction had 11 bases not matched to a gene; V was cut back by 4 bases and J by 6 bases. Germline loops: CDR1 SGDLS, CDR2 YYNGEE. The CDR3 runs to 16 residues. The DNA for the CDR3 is TGTGCCAGCAGCCCCCGAGGACAGGGAGGATATGAAAAACTGTTTTTT. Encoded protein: CASSPRGQGGYEKLFF.

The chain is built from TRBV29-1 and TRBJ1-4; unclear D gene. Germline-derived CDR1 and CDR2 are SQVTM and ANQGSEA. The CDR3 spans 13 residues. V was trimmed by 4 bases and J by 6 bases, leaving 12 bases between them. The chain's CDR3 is CSVGAISDEKLFF. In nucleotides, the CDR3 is TGCAGCGTTGGGGCTATAAGTGATGAAAAACTGTTTTTT.

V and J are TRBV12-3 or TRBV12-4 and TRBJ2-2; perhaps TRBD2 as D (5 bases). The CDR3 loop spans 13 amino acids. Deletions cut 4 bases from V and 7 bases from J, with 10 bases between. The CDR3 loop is CASSSGVRGELFF. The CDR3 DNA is TGTGCCAGCAGTTCCGGGGTGCGCGGGGAGCTGTTTTTT.

CDR3 DNA: TGTGCCAGCAGCTCTAGGGGCTACACCCTCCAAGAGACCCAGTACTTC. Amino acid sequence: CASSSRGYTLQETQYF. This chain connects TRBV5-6 to TRBJ2-5; maybe TRBD1 (5 bases). V was shortened by 3 bases and J by 1 base, with 16 bases between the two germline ends. The CDR3 has 16 amino acids. The V gene's germline CDR1 is SGHDT and CDR2 YYEEEE.

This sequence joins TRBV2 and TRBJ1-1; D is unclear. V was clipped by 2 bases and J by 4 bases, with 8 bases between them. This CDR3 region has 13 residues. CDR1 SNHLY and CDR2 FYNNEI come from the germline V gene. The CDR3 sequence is CASSETAPTEAFF. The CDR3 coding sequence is TGTGCCAGCAGTGAAACAGCCCCCACTGAAGCTTTCTTT. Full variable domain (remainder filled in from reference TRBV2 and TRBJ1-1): EPEVTQTPSHQVTQMGQEVILRCVPISNHLYFYWYRQILGQKVEFLVSFYNNEISEKSEIFDDQFSVERPDGSNFTLKIRSTKLEDSAMYFCASSETAPTEAFFGQGTRLTVV.

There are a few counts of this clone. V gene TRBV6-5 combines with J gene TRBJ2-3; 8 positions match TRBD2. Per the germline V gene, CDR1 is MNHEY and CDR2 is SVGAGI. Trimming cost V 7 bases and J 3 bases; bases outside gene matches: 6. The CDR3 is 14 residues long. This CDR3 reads CASKTGGLTDTQYF. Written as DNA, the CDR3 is TGTGCCAGCAAAACGGGAGGGTTGACAGATACGCAGTATTTT.

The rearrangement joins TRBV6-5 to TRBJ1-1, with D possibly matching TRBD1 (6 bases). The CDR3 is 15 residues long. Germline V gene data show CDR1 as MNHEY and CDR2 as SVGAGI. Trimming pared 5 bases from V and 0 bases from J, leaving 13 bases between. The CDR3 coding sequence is TGTGCCAGCAGTCCCGGGACATCCATGAACACTGAAGCTTTCTTT. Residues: CASSPGTSMNTEAFF.

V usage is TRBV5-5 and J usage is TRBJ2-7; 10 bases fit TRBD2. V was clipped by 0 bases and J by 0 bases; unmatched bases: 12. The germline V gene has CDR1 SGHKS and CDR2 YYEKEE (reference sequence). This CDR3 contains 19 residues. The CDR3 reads CASSLASLAGVLFSYEQYF. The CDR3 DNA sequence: TGTGCCAGCAGCTTGGCAAGCCTAGCGGGGGTTCTTTTCTCCTACGAGCAGTACTTC.

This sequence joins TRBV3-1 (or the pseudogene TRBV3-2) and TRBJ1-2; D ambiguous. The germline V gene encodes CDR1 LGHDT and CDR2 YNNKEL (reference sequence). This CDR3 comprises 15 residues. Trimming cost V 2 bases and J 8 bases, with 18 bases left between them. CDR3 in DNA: TGTGCCAGCAGCCAACTAAGTGGGAAGGGAGGCGGCTACACCTTC. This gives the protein CASSQLSGKGGGYTF.

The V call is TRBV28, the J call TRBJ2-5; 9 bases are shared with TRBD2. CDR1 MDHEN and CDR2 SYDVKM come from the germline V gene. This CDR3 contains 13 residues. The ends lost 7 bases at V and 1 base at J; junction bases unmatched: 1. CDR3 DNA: TGTGCCAGCAAGACTAGCGGCCAAGAGACCCAGTACTTC. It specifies CASKTSGQETQYF.